The 9 T cell receptor beta chains listed next were all sequenced from one sample in a study of T cell responses to AZD1222 COVID-19 vaccine. Profiled with immunoSEQ multiplex PCR; TCRdb holds only in-frame clones, not every one. This table holds around 50,000 clones, under 90% found once. The material was peripheral blood, obtained on day 0 of AZD1222 vaccination. The source of these receptors is an adult in good health.

The V and J genes are TRBV5-1 and TRBJ2-3; 9 bases align to TRBD1. The length of the CDR3 is 15 residues. Germline loops: CDR1 SGHRS, CDR2 YFSETQ. Trimming at V came to 0 bases and at J to 6 bases, leaving 5 bases not matched to a gene. The CDR3 spells CASSLAGTGLDTQYF. CDR3 DNA: TGCGCCAGCAGCTTGGCCGGGACAGGGTTGGATACGCAGTATTTT.

The chain employs TRBV11-2 and TRBJ1-4; TRBD1 matches 7 bases. Germline V gives CDR1 SGHAT, CDR2 FQNNGV. V lost 4 bases and J lost 4; bases outside the gene matches: 0. There are 13 residues in the CDR3. CDR3 amino acids: CASSWDSNEKLFF. CDR3 nucleotides: TGTGCCAGCAGCTGGGACAGTAATGAAAAACTGTTTTTT.

The rearrangement uses TRBV6-1 and TRBJ1-5; perhaps TRBD1 as D (5 bases). V shed 3 bases and J shed 4 bases, with 7 bases lying between them. This CDR3 comprises 13 residues. Germline assignment: CDR1 MNHNS and CDR2 SASEGT. CDR3 region: CASSDGGNQPQHF. For the CDR3, the DNA is TGTGCCAGCAGTGATGGGGGGAATCAGCCCCAGCATTTT.

V gene TRBV5-6 combines with J gene TRBJ1-1, with 8 bases aligning to TRBD1. Germline V gene sequence: CDR1 SGHDT, CDR2 YYEEEE. The CDR3 is made up of 15 amino acids. With 9 bases clipped from V and 1 base from J, the junction kept 11 bases outside the gene matches. Here the CDR3 DNA reads TGTGCCACCACGACAGGGGTTTCGGCGAACACTGAAGCTTTCTTT. This codes for CATTTGVSANTEAFF.

The chain links TRBV28 to TRBJ1-5, with D maybe TRBD1 (5 bases). Per the germline V gene, CDR1 is MDHEN and CDR2 is SYDVKM. The CDR3 loop spans 16 amino acids. Trimming stripped 2 bases from V and 4 bases from J, with 15 bases between. The CDR3 DNA is TGTGCCAGCAGTTTAGTCAGGGACCCATGGAATCAGCCCCAGCATTTT. Translation gives CASSLVRDPWNQPQHF.

This chain connects TRBV5-6 to TRBJ2-5, with 13 bases lining up with TRBD2. V lost 5 bases and J lost 0; bases outside the gene matches: 4. In germline, CDR1 is SGHDT, CDR2 YYEEEE. This CDR3 has 16 residues. This chain's CDR3 is CASSSGLAGDQETQYF. CDR3 nucleotides: TGTGCCAGCAGTTCCGGACTAGCGGGGGACCAAGAGACCCAGTACTTC.

This clone was counted a few times. The chain uses TRBV7-6 and TRBJ1-1, with TRBD1 as a possible D gene (5 bases). V shed 3 bases and J shed 5 bases, with 10 bases lying between them. The CDR3 has 13 amino acids. Germline values: CDR1 SGHVS, CDR2 FNYEAQ. The CDR3 sequence: CASSFSRQTEAFF. Written as DNA, the CDR3 is TGTGCCAGCAGCTTCAGCAGACAGACTGAAGCTTTCTTT.

The rearrangement uses TRBV3-1 (or the pseudogene TRBV3-2) and TRBJ2-5; TRBD1 or TRBD2 may be the D gene (5 bases each). The length of the CDR3 is 15 residues. Looked up from germline, CDR1 is LGHDT and CDR2 is YNNKEL (reference sequence). Trimming took 0 bases from V and 2 from J, leaving 10 bases between them. CDR3 region: CASSQDGGRQETQYF. The CDR3 DNA is TGTGCCAGCAGCCAAGATGGGGGACGACAAGAGACCCAGTACTTC.

The CDR3 nucleotides are TGTGCCAGCAGCTCCCGATTTGGCCAAGAGACCCAGTACTTC. Protein: CASSSRFGQETQYF. V gene TRBV11-2 combines with J gene TRBJ2-5, with D unclear. The V end lost 4 bases, the J end lost 1 base, and 10 bases lay between the germline ends. Germline CDR1 and CDR2: SGHAT and FQNNGV. The length of the CDR3 is 14 residues.